Sequencing of this TCR beta chain was carried out in a study of identical twins. Notes on the study in general: Conclusions were based on cross-sectional statistical analysis, without following the same donors. Clonotypes of the beta chain that were abundant in cord blood carried fewer insertions (memory repertoires showed none).

Unique molecular identifiers were present on the cDNA, which also gained a universal primer site by template switching. Via MiXCR, TCRdb re-called the 5' RACE reads, giving one row per CDR3 protein. The sample has about 530,000 distinct CDR3 sequences, about 15% seen once. Every donor was a healthy Caucasian. The CDR3 sequence is 14 residues long. Germline CDR1 is LGHDT and CDR2 is YNNKEL (reference sequence). Trimming cost V 8 bases and J 4 bases, with 17 bases left between them. This clonotype was observed a few times. Its antigen is still unknown. This same sample was also part of a study on yellow fever vaccine responses in identical twins.

The sequencing sample was made of CD4+ T cells sorted from blood. The chain carries TRBV3-1 and TRBJ2-5; D possibly corresponds to TRBD1 (6 bases). This TCR was sampled from a woman under 30 in good health. CDR3 sequence (DNA): TGTGCCAGCGGTCAAGCAGGGGAGAGAGAGACCCAGTACTTC. Translated: CASGQAGERETQYF.